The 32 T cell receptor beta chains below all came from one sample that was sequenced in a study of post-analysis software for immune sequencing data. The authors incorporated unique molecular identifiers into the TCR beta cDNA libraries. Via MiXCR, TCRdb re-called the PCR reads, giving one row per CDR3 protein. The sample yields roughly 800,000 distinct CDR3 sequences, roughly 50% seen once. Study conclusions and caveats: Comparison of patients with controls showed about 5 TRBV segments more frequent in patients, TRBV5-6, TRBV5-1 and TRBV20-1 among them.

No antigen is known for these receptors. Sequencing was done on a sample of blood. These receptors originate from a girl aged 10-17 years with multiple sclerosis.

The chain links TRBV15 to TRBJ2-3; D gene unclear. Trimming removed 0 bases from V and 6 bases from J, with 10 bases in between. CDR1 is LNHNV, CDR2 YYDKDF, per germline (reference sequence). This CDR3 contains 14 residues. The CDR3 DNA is TGTGCCACCAGCAGAGATCGGGCGTCCGATACGCAGTATTTT. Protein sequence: CATSRDRASDTQYF. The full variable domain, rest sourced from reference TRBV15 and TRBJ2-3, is DAMVIQNPRYQVTQFGKPVTLSCSQTLNHNVMYWYQQKSSQAPKLLFHYYDKDFNNEADTPDNFQSRRPNTSFCFLDIRSPGLGDTAMYLCATSRDRASDTQYFGPGTRLTVL.

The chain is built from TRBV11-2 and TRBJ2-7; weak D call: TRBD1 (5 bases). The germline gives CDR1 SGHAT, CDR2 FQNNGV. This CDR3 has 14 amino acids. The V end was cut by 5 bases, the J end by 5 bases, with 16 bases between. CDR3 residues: CASSPSTRRDEQYF. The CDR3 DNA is TGTGCCAGCAGCCCTAGTACCCGCAGGGACGAGCAGTACTTC.

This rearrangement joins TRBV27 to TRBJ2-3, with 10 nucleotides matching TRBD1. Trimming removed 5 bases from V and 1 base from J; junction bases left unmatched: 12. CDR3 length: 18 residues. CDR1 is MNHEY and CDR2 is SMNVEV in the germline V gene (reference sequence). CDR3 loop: CASSPNPTGGVGTDTQYF. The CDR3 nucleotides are TGTGCCAGCAGTCCCAACCCGACAGGGGGCGTCGGCACAGATACGCAGTATTTT.

The CDR3 nucleotides read TGTGCCAGCAGCCAAGGTCGAAGCTACAATGAGCAGTACTTC. This codes for CASSQGRSYNEQYF. The rearrangement links TRBV14 to TRBJ2-5; D gene ambiguous. The ends were cut back, 1 base at V and 11 bases at J, with 17 bases in the middle. Germline V lookup: CDR1 SGHDN, CDR2 FVKESK. The length of the CDR3 is 14 residues.

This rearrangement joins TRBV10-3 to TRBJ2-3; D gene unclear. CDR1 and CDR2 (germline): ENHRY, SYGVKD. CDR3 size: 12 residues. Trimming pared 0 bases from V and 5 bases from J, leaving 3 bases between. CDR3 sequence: CAISESRDTQYF. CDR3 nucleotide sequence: TGTGCCATCAGTGAGTCGAGAGATACGCAGTATTTT.

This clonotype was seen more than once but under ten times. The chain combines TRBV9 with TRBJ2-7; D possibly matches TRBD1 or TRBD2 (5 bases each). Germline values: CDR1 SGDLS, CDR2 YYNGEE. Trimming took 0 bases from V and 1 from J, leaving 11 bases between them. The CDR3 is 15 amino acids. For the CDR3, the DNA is TGTGCCAGCAGCGTAGGGGACGCTTCTTCCTACGAGCAGTACTTC. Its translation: CASSVGDASSYEQYF.

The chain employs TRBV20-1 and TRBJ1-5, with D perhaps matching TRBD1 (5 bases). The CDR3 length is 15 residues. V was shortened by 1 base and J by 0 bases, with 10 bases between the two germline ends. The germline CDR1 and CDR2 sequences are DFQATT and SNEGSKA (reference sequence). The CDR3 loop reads CSARGLGVSNQPQHF. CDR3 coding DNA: TGCAGTGCTAGAGGTCTAGGGGTTAGCAATCAGCCCCAGCATTTT.

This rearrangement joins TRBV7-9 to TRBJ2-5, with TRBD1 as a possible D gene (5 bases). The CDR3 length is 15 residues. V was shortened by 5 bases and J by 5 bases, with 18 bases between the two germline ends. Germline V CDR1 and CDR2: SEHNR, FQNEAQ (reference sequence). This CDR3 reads CASSQSGIVGETQYF. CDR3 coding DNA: TGTGCCAGCAGCCAATCAGGGATCGTGGGGGAGACCCAGTACTTC. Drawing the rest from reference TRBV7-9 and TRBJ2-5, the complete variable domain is DTGVSQNPRHKITKRGQNVTFRCDPISEHNRLYWYRQTLGQGPEFLTYFQNEAQLEKSRLLSDRFSAERPKGSFSTLEIQRTEQGDSAMYLCASSQSGIVGETQYFGPGTRLLVL.

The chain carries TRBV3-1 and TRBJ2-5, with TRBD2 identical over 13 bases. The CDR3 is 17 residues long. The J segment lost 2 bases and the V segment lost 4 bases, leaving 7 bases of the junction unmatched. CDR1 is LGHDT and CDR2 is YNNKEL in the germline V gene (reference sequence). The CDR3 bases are TGTGCCAGCAGCCCCTCCGAGGGACTAGCGGGACAAGAGACCCAGTACTTC. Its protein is CASSPSEGLAGQETQYF.

The CDR3 loop reads CASSQHPGHEQYF. DNA of the CDR3: TGCGCCAGCAGCCAGCACCCTGGCCACGAGCAGTACTTC. V gene TRBV4-3 combines with J gene TRBJ2-7; D gene ambiguous. The germline CDR1 and CDR2 sequences are LGHNA and YSLEER. Between the trimmed V and J ends, which lost 3 bases and 5 bases, there was a span of 11 bases. The CDR3 contains 13 residues.

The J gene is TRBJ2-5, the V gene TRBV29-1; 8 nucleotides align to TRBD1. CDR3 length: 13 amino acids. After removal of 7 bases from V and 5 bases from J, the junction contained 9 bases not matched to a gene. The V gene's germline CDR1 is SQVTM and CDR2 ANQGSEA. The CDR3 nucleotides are TGCAGCGGGACCGGGACAGGCTGGGAGACCCAGTACTTC. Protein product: CSGTGTGWETQYF.

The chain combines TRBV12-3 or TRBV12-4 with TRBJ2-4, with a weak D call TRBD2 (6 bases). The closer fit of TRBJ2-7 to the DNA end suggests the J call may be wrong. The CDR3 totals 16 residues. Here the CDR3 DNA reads TGTGCCAGCAGTTTAAAAACCGGGACTTATGCCTACGAGCAGTACTTC. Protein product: CASSLKTGTYAYEQYF.

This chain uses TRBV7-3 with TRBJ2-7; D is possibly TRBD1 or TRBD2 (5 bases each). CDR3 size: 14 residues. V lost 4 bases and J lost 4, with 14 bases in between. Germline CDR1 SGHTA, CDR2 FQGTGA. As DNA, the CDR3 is TGTGCCAGCAGCTCCGGGGACGAAACATACGAGCAGTACTTC. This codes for CASSSGDETYEQYF.

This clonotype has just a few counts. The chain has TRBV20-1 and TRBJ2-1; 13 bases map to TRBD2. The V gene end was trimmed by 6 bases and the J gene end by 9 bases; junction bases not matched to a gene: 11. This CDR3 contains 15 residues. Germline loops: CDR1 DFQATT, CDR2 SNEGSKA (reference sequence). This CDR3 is CSAPGLAGVLGEQFF. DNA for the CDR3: TGCAGTGCCCCAGGACTAGCGGGAGTTTTGGGTGAGCAGTTCTTC.

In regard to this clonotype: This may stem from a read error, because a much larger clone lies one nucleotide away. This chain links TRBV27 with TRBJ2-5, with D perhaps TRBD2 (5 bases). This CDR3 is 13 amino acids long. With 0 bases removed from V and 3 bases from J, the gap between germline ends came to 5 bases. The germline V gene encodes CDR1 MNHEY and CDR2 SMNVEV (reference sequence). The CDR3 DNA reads TGTGCCAGCAGTTTATCGGAGGAAGAGACCCAGTACTTC. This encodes CASSLSEEETQYF.

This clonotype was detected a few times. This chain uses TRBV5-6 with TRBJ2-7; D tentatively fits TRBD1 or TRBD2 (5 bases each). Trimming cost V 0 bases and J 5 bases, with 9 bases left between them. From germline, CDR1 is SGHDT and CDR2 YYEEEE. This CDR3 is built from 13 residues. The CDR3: CASSLGGIDEQYF. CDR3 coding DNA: TGTGCCAGCAGCTTGGGGGGGATCGACGAGCAGTACTTC.

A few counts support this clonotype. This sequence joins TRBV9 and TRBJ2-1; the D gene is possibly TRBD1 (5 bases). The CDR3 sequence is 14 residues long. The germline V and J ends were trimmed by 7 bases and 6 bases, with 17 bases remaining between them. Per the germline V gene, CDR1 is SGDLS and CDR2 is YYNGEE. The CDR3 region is CASSKQGPLNEQFF. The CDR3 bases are TGTGCCAGCTCAAAGCAGGGTCCCCTCAATGAGCAGTTCTTC.

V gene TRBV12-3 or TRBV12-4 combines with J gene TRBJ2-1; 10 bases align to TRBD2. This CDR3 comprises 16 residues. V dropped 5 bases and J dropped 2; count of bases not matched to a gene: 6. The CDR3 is CASSVIGTSAYNEQFF. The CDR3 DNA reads TGTGCCAGCAGTGTAATCGGGACTAGCGCCTACAATGAGCAGTTCTTC.

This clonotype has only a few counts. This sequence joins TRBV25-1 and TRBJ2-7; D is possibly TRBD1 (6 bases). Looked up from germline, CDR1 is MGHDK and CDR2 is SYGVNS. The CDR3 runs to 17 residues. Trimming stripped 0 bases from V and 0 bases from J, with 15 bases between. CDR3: CASSEYYRTEISYEQYF. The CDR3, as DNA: TGTGCCAGCAGTGAATATTACAGGACAGAAATCTCCTACGAGCAGTACTTC.

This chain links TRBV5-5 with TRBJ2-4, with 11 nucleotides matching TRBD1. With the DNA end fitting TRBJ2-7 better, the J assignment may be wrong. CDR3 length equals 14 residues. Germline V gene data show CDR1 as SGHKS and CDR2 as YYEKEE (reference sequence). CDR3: CASSSDRGRDEQYF. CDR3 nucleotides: TGTGCCAGCAGCTCGGACAGGGGGCGAGACGAGCAGTACTTC.

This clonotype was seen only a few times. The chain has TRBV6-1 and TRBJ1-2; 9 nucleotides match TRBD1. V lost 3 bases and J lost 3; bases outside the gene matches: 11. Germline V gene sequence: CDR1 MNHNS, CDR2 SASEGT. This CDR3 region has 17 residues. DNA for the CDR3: TGTGCCAGCAGTGAGCCCGGACAGGGGATGTTTGACTATGGCTACACCTTC. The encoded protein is CASSEPGQGMFDYGYTF.

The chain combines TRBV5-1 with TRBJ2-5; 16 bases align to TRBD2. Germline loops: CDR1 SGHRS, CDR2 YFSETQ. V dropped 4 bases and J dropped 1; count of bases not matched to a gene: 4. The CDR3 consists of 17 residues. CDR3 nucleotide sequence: TGCGCCAGCAGCGAGGGACTAGCGGGAGGGGTCCAAGAGACCCAGTACTTC. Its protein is CASSEGLAGGVQETQYF.

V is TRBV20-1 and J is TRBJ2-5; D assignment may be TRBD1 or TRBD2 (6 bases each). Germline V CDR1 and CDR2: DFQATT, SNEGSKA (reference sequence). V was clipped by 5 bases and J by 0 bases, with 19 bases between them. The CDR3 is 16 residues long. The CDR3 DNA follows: TGCAGTGCTCCTACAGGGTTAGCGGCGTACCAAGAGACCCAGTACTTC. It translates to CSAPTGLAAYQETQYF.

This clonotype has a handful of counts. The CDR3 loop is CSVVPGLAGVGEQFF. The CDR3 DNA sequence: TGCAGCGTTGTACCGGGACTAGCGGGAGTTGGTGAGCAGTTCTTC. The genes are TRBV29-1 and TRBJ2-1; 14 bases are a match to TRBD2. CDR1 and CDR2 from the germline V gene are SQVTM and ANQGSEA. The CDR3 length is 15 residues. V lost 4 bases to trimming and J lost 9 bases; unmatched junction nucleotides: 8.

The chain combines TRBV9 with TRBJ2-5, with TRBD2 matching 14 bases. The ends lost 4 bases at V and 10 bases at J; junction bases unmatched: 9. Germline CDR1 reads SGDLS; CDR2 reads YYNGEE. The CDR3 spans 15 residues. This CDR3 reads CASSPRTSGRRDQYF. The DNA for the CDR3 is TGTGCCAGCAGCCCTCGGACTAGCGGGAGGAGGGACCAGTACTTC.

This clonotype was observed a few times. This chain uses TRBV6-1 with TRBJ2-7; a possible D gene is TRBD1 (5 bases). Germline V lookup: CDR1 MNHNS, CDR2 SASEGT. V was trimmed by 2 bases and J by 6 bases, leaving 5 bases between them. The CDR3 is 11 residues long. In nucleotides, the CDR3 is TGTGCCAGCAGTGAAAGGGGCGAGCAGTACTTC. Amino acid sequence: CASSERGEQYF.

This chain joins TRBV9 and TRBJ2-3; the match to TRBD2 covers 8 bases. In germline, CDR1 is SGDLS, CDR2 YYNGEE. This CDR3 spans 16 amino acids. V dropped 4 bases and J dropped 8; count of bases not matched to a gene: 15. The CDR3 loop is CASSPEGLVPGATQYF. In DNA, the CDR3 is TGTGCCAGCAGCCCGGAGGGACTAGTCCCGGGGGCTACGCAGTATTTT.

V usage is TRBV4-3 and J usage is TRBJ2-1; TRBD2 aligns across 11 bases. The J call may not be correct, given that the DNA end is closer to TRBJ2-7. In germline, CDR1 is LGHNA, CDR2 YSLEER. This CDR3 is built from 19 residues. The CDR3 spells CASSQDFALSGRVNNEQYF. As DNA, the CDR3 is TGCGCCAGCAGCCAAGACTTTGCCCTTAGCGGGAGGGTGAACAATGAGCAGTACTTC.

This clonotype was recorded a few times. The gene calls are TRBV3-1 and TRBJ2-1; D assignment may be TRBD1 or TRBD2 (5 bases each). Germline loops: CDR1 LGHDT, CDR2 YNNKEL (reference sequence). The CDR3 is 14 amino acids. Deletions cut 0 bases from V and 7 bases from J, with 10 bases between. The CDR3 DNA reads TGTGCCAGCAGCCAAGATTGGGGCGGGAATGAGCAGTTCTTC. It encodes CASSQDWGGNEQFF.

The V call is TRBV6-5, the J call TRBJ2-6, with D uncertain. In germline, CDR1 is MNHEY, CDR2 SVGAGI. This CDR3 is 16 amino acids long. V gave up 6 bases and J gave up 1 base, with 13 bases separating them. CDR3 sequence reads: CASSPTGRSGANVLTF. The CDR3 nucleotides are TGTGCCAGCAGCCCAACCGGACGGTCTGGGGCCAACGTCCTGACTTTC.

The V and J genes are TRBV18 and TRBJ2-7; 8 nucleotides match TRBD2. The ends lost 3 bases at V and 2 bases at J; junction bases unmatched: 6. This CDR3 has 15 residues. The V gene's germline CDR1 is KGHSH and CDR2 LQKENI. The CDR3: CASSPLAGSAYEQYF. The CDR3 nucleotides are TGTGCCAGCTCACCTTTAGCGGGAAGTGCCTACGAGCAGTACTTC. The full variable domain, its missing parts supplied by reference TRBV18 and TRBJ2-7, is NAGVMQNPRHLVRRRGQEARLRCSPMKGHSHVYWYRQLPEEGLKFMVYLQKENIIDESGMPKERFSAEFPKEGPSILRIQQVVRGDSAAYFCASSPLAGSAYEQYFGPGTRLTVT.

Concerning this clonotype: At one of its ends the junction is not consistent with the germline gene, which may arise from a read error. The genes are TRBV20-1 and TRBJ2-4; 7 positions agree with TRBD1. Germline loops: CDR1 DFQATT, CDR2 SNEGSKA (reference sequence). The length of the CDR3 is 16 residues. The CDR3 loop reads CSAIPLTGLATNIQYF. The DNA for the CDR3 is TGCAGTGCAATTCCACTGACAGGGTTAGCCACAAACATTCAGTACTTC.